The source of this TCR beta chain is a study of technical replicates of blood from several donors. Profiling relied on immunoSEQ multiplex PCR, and the TCRdb table lists in-frame clones only, not all of them. The sample contains around 93,000 clones, about 95% of which appear only once. The CDR3 extends over 15 amino acids. Germline CDR1 reads SGHAT; CDR2 reads FQNNGV. The V and J ends lost 3 bases and 8 bases, in that order; junction bases with no gene match: 3. The origin of this receptor is a human donor in good health. Material: T cells isolated from PBMCs. This chain joins TRBV11-2 and TRBJ2-1, with 14 bases lining up with TRBD2. The CDR3 protein is CASSFGTSGSHEQFF. CDR3 nucleotide sequence: TGTGCCAGCAGCTTTGGGACTAGCGGGAGTCATGAGCAGTTCTTC.